This T cell receptor beta chain was found in a study of CD8+CD57+ T cells in acquired aplastic anemia. This CDR3 comprises 15 residues. Germline CDR1 SGHRS, CDR2 YFSETQ. J lost 0 bases, V lost 4 bases, and 7 bases had no gene match. The authors sequenced patients whose flow cytometry had shown CD8+CD57+ cell expansion. Genomic DNA provided the template from which TCR beta VDJ and CDR3 profiles were obtained. Via MiXCR, TCRdb re-called the reads, giving one row per CDR3 protein. The repertoire holds under 250,000 distinct CDR3 sequences, with approximately 65% as singletons. The chain uses TRBV5-1 and TRBJ2-7, with 7 bases matching TRBD1. The origin of this receptor is a human donor with aplastic anemia. The sequencing input was sorted CD4+, CD8+, or CD8+CD57+ T cells (not recorded which) from PBMCs. The CDR3 loop is CASSQDWTGSYEQYF. CDR3 sequence (DNA): TGCGCCAGCAGCCAAGATTGGACAGGCTCCTACGAGCAGTACTTC.